The sample holds a few counts of the clone carrying this T cell receptor (beta chain). Its antigen is currently unknown. The data stem from a study of Ad26.COV2.S vaccination and SARS-CoV-2 variants. Study in general: The authors gave Ad26.COV2.S intramuscularly, either once or twice 56 days apart.

Whole-study findings and limits: Possible underestimation of total T cell responses by the TCR breadth and depth analyses was noted. People who got the vaccine or the placebo had similar non-spike TCR breadth.

Generated by immunoSEQ multiplex PCR, the TCRdb table keeps only in-frame clones and is missing some. Here the sample spans fewer than 600,000 clones, 80% to 90% being singletons. Treatment denoted: roughly 20 received Ad26.COV2.S at low or high dose, single or two shots; about 5 received placebo; per-sample allocation not given. At day 63 after the first vaccine or placebo injection, samples were drawn. An Ad26 vector was used to express Wuhan-strain SARS-CoV-2 spike as the vaccine. The CDR3 covers 14 residues. Between the trimmed V and J ends, which lost 0 bases and 6 bases, there was a span of 8 bases. Germline V gene sequence: CDR1 SEHNR, CDR2 FQNEAQ (reference sequence).

The sample consisted of peripheral blood, taken in a trial of Ad26.COV2.S vaccine versus placebo. The rearrangement uses TRBV7-9 and TRBJ2-2; tentatively, D is TRBD2 (5 bases). This clonotype was sampled from a person aged 18 to 59 who received the Ad26.COV2.S COVID-19 vaccine or a placebo. CDR3 in amino acids: CASSLARGPGELFF. CDR3 coding DNA: TGTGCCAGCAGCTTAGCTCGGGGTCCCGGGGAGCTGTTTTTT.